This T cell receptor (beta chain) originates from a study of shared clonotypes between healthy human individuals. Germline CDR1 and CDR2: SGHTA and FQGNSA. The CDR3 runs to 13 residues. TCRdb's copy holds only in-frame clones and misses some; the assay was immunoSEQ multiplex PCR. The table has approximately 500,000 clones, about 95% seen once. The receptor was derived from a woman between 25 and 40 years old in good health. Sequencing was carried out using naive CD4+ T cells sorted from blood. The sample's subset: CD45RA+ positively selected. J is TRBJ2-5 and V is TRBV7-2; TRBD2 aligns across 7 bases. Judging by the DNA end, TRBJ2-7 fits better; the J call may be wrong. The CDR3 sequence: CASSLRGRDEQYF. As DNA, the CDR3 is TGTGCCAGCAGCTTACGAGGGAGGGACGAGCAGTACTTC.